A selection of T cell receptor beta chains follows, all from one sample in a study of blood T cells in healthy people across ages. In TCRdb, the 5' RACE reads were re-called with MiXCR into one record per CDR3 protein. Counted here are around 850,000 distinct CDR3 sequences, about 36% occurring once; the ten biggest clones make up roughly 13%. The sample taken for sequencing was blood. Receptors were obtained from a man aged 18 to 30 in good health. Both conserved end residues are part of each CDR3. A D gene is named only where the DNA matches it firmly. Size is stated for part of the rows, as once, few or many counts, or as a class when the clone is expanded.

D gene: TRBD2; J gene: TRBJ2-1; V gene: TRBV12-3/TRBV12-4; clone size: .; CDR3 protein: CASRGTSGGPQGNEQFF; CDR3 DNA: TGTGCCAGCAGGGGGACTAGCGGGGGGCCTCAAGGCAATGAGCAGTTCTTC
D gene: .; J gene: TRBJ1-2; V gene: TRBV7-2; clone size: .; CDR3 protein: CASSSSRTATPGYTF; CDR3 DNA: TGTGCCAGCAGCTCGTCCCGGACGGCGACTCCTGGCTACACCTTC
D gene: .; J gene: TRBJ1-1; V gene: TRBV7-2; clone size: .; CDR3 protein: CASSLAGGENTEAFF; CDR3 DNA: TGTGCCAGCAGCTTGGCGGGTGGGGAGAACACTGAAGCTTTCTTT
D gene: TRBD1; J gene: TRBJ2-7; V gene: TRBV7-2; clone size: .; CDR3 protein: CASSSPPGGSYNEQYF; CDR3 DNA: TGTGCCAGCAGCTCCCCCCCAGGGGGCTCCTACAATGAGCAGTACTTC
D gene: TRBD1; J gene: TRBJ2-2; V gene: TRBV10-3; clone size: few; CDR3 protein: CAISQRGTGDTGELFF; CDR3 DNA: TGTGCCATCAGTCAACGAGGGACAGGGGACACCGGGGAGCTGTTTTTT
D gene: .; J gene: TRBJ1-3; V gene: TRBV7-8; clone size: .; CDR3 protein: CASSPRGSGNTIYF; CDR3 DNA: TGTGCCAGCAGCCCCAGGGGCTCTGGAAACACCATATATTTT
D gene: .; J gene: TRBJ2-3; V gene: TRBV4-3; clone size: .; CDR3 protein: CASSQLGGRPPDTQYF; CDR3 DNA: TGCGCCAGCAGCCAGCTGGGGGGGCGACCCCCAGATACGCAGTATTTT
D gene: .; J gene: TRBJ2-1; V gene: TRBV10-3; clone size: few; CDR3 protein: CAIQETETDEQFF; CDR3 DNA: TGTGCCATCCAGGAGACAGAAACCGATGAGCAGTTCTTC
D gene: .; J gene: TRBJ1-1; V gene: TRBV29-1; clone size: few; CDR3 protein: CSVRGDTEAFF; CDR3 DNA: TGCAGCGTTCGGGGGGACACTGAAGCTTTCTTT
D gene: .; J gene: TRBJ2-6; V gene: TRBV11-2; clone size: few; CDR3 protein: CASSFQVGSGANVLTF; CDR3 DNA: TGTGCCAGCAGCTTTCAGGTAGGCAGTGGGGCCAACGTCCTGACTTTC
D gene: .; J gene: TRBJ2-3; V gene: TRBV4-1; clone size: .; CDR3 protein: CASSQDLQATQYF; CDR3 DNA: TGCGCCAGCAGCCAAGATTTACAGGCAACGCAGTATTTT
D gene: .; J gene: TRBJ1-6; V gene: TRBV11-2; clone size: .; CDR3 protein: CASSLVHIRTLGYRYSPLHF; CDR3 DNA: TGTGCCAGCAGCTTAGTTCACATCCGGACCCTGGGTTATCGATATTCACCCCTCCACTTT
D gene: TRBD2; J gene: TRBJ2-1; V gene: TRBV4-3; clone size: many; CDR3 protein: CASSLTGTSGGNEQFF; CDR3 DNA: TGCGCCAGCAGCTTAACCGGGACTAGCGGGGGGAATGAGCAGTTCTTC
D gene: .; J gene: TRBJ2-7; V gene: TRBV30; clone size: .; CDR3 protein: CAGSGGPYEQYF; CDR3 DNA: TGTGCCGGGAGTGGCGGGCCCTACGAGCAGTACTTC
D gene: TRBD2; J gene: TRBJ2-3; V gene: TRBV27; clone size: .; CDR3 protein: CATLLAGRSTDTQYF; CDR3 DNA: TGTGCCACCCTTTTAGCGGGCCGAAGCACAGATACGCAGTATTTT
D gene: TRBD1; J gene: TRBJ1-6; V gene: TRBV5-1; clone size: .; CDR3 protein: CASSLGDRYSPLHF; CDR3 DNA: TGCGCCAGCAGCTTGGGGGACAGGTATTCACCCCTCCACTTT
D gene: .; J gene: TRBJ2-3; V gene: TRBV4-1; clone size: many; CDR3 protein: CASSQENLSTDTQYF; CDR3 DNA: TGCGCCAGCAGCCAAGAGAACCTAAGCACAGATACGCAGTATTTT
D gene: TRBD1; J gene: TRBJ2-1; V gene: TRBV19; clone size: .; CDR3 protein: CDSSIEGTGVYEQFF; CDR3 DNA: TGTGACAGTAGTATAGAGGGGACAGGGGTATATGAGCAGTTCTTC
D gene: TRBD2; J gene: TRBJ2-1; V gene: TRBV6-5; clone size: .; CDR3 protein: CASRVAGEYHEQFF; CDR3 DNA: TGTGCCAGCAGGGTAGCGGGGGAGTACCATGAGCAGTTCTTC
D gene: .; J gene: TRBJ1-4; V gene: TRBV5-1; clone size: .; CDR3 protein: CASSRKLDNDFNEKLFF; CDR3 DNA: TGCGCCAGCAGCCGAAAACTGGACAATGACTTTAATGAGAAACTGTTTTTT
D gene: .; J gene: TRBJ1-2; V gene: TRBV3-1; clone size: few; CDR3 protein: CASSQDPRAGYTF; CDR3 DNA: TGTGCCAGCAGCCAAGATCCGCGTGCGGGCTACACCTTC
D gene: .; J gene: TRBJ2-5; V gene: TRBV2; clone size: .; CDR3 protein: CASGGEETQYF; CDR3 DNA: TGTGCCAGCGGAGGGGAAGAGACCCAGTACTTC
D gene: TRBD2; J gene: TRBJ2-7; V gene: TRBV9; clone size: .; CDR3 protein: CASSFRTSGPYNEQYF; CDR3 DNA: TGTGCCAGCAGCTTCAGGACTAGCGGCCCCTACAATGAGCAGTACTTC